The rows below give T cell receptor beta chains drawn from one sample of a study of cytomegalovirus exposure and HLA in healthy donors. The data were produced by immunoSEQ multiplex PCR, yet TCRdb's version contains in-frame clones alone and is incomplete. Of some 65,000 clones listed, approximately 94% are singletons. Material: PBMCs. These receptors all come from a man between 18 and 29 years old in good health and CMV-seropositive. Each CDR3 is given with its conserved first and last residue. D genes are given only for firm matches. Rows may omit the clone size; those that give it use once, few, many or a size class.

CDR3: CASSRRLSGGVSSYNEQFF
DNA: TGTGCCAGCAGCAGACGCCTTAGCGGGGGGGTATCCTCCTACAATGAGCAGTTCTTC
V: TRBV7-6
length: 19
size: NA
D: TRBD2
J: TRBJ2-1

CDR3: CATSGTGPREQYF
DNA: TGTGCCACCTCCGGGACAGGCCCACGCGAGCAGTACTTC
V: TRBV2
length: 13
size: NA
D: TRBD1
J: TRBJ2-7

CDR3: CASSLSREESTDTQYF
DNA: TGTGCCAGCAGTTTAAGTAGAGAGGAAAGCACAGATACGCAGTATTTT
V: TRBV28
length: 16
size: NA
D: NA
J: TRBJ2-3

CDR3: CASSLQFGQGGDEQYF
DNA: TGTGCCAGCAGCTTACAGTTCGGACAGGGTGGCGACGAGCAGTACTTC
V: TRBV7-9
length: 16
size: NA
D: TRBD1
J: TRBJ2-7

CDR3: CASSPRDRGYNEQFF
DNA: TGTGCCAGCAGCCCCCGGGACAGGGGATACAATGAGCAGTTCTTC
V: TRBV7-8
length: 15
size: NA
D: TRBD1
J: TRBJ2-1

CDR3: CASSPGQLSSGYTF
DNA: TGTGCCAGCAGCCCCGGGCAGCTTTCTAGCGGCTACACCTTC
V: TRBV16
length: 14
size: NA
D: NA
J: TRBJ1-2

CDR3: CASSSPAGGTEAFF
DNA: TGTGCCAGCAGTTCGCCGGCCGGGGGCACTGAAGCTTTCTTT
V: TRBV27
length: 14
size: once
D: NA
J: TRBJ1-1

CDR3: CASFGAQGYGNQPQHF
DNA: TGTGCCAGCTTCGGTGCACAGGGGTACGGCAATCAGCCCCAGCATTTT
V: TRBV28
length: 16
size: NA
D: TRBD1
J: TRBJ1-5

CDR3: CASIILAGDTGELFF
DNA: TGTGCCAGCATCATCCTAGCGGGAGACACCGGGGAGCTGTTTTTT
V: TRBV6-1
length: 15
size: NA
D: TRBD2
J: TRBJ2-2

CDR3: CASSHDTGGTEAFF
DNA: TGTGCCAGCAGCCATGACACAGGGGGCACTGAAGCTTTCTTT
V: TRBV4-2
length: 14
size: NA
D: TRBD1
J: TRBJ1-1

CDR3: CASSQRDRGPLPNTEAFF
DNA: TGCGCCAGCAGTCAAAGGGACAGGGGTCCTCTCCCTAACACTGAAGCTTTCTTT
V: TRBV23-1
length: 18
size: NA
D: TRBD1
J: TRBJ1-1

CDR3: CASTRSGLAVYEQYF
DNA: TGTGCCAGCACCCGATCTGGACTAGCGGTTTACGAGCAGTACTTC
V: TRBV27
length: 15
size: NA
D: TRBD2
J: TRBJ2-7

CDR3: CASSKGQGAWNTEAFF
DNA: TGTGCCAGCAGCAAAGGACAGGGGGCTTGGAACACTGAAGCTTTCTTT
V: TRBV11-2
length: 16
size: NA
D: TRBD1
J: TRBJ1-1

CDR3: CASSLPQGDQMWEQYF
DNA: TGTGCCAGCAGCTTACCACAGGGGGACCAGATGTGGGAGCAGTACTTC
V: TRBV7-4
length: 16
size: NA
D: TRBD1
J: TRBJ2-7

CDR3: CASSSSGISYEQYF
DNA: TGTGCCAGCAGCTCTAGCGGAATCTCCTACGAGCAGTACTTC
V: TRBV7-2
length: 14
size: NA
D: TRBD2
J: TRBJ2-7

CDR3: CASSSMISGNTIYF
DNA: TGTGCCAGCAGTTCTATGATTTCTGGAAACACCATATATTTT
V: TRBV6-5
length: 14
size: NA
D: NA
J: TRBJ1-3

CDR3: CASTGRLAGELDTQYF
DNA: TGTGCCAGCACCGGTAGACTAGCGGGAGAATTGGATACGCAGTATTTT
V: TRBV28
length: 16
size: NA
D: TRBD2
J: TRBJ2-3

CDR3: CASSLAREKLAGGNEQFF
DNA: TGTGCCAGCAGCTTGGCCAGGGAGAAACTAGCGGGAGGGAATGAGCAGTTCTTC
V: TRBV5-4
length: 18
size: NA
D: TRBD2
J: TRBJ2-1

CDR3: CASSLMGGLLLWEANVLTF
DNA: TGTGCCAGCAGCTTAATGGGAGGGTTACTCCTCTGGGAGGCCAACGTCCTGACTTTC
V: TRBV7-2
length: 19
size: NA
D: TRBD2
J: TRBJ2-6

CDR3: CASSTPERGDTQYF
DNA: TGTGCCAGCAGTACGCCCGAGCGGGGTGACACCCAGTACTTC
V: TRBV6-1
length: 14
size: once
D: TRBD2
J: TRBJ2-5

CDR3: CASSLQEETQYF
DNA: TGTGCCAGCAGCTTACAGGAAGAGACCCAGTACTTC
V: TRBV7-9
length: 12
size: NA
D: NA
J: TRBJ2-5

CDR3: CASSTTQETQYF
DNA: TGTGCCAGCTCAACAACCCAAGAGACCCAGTACTTC
V: TRBV18
length: 12
size: NA
D: NA
J: TRBJ2-5

CDR3: CASSLTSGSMDEQFF
DNA: TGTGCCAGCAGCCTTACTAGCGGGAGTATGGATGAGCAGTTCTTC
V: TRBV7-3
length: 15
size: NA
D: TRBD2
J: TRBJ2-1

CDR3: CASSDLGLKLTDTQYF
DNA: TGTGCCAGCAGTGATCTGGGGCTCAAACTCACAGATACGCAGTATTTT
V: TRBV2
length: 16
size: NA
D: NA
J: TRBJ2-3

CDR3: CASSAYRENEKLFF
DNA: TGTGCCAGCAGCGCCTACAGGGAAAATGAAAAACTGTTTTTT
V: TRBV25-1
length: 14
size: NA
D: NA
J: TRBJ1-4

CDR3: CASSPGLAGPDTQYF
DNA: TGTGCCAGCTCACCGGGACTAGCGGGACCAGATACGCAGTATTTT
V: TRBV18
length: 15
size: once
D: TRBD2
J: TRBJ2-3

CDR3: CASSGQGAEAFF
DNA: TGTGCCAGCAGCGGACAGGGGGCTGAAGCTTTCTTT
V: TRBV9
length: 12
size: NA
D: TRBD1
J: TRBJ1-1

CDR3: CASSYLPGGTGELFF
DNA: TGTGCCAGCAGTTATCTTCCCGGAGGCACCGGGGAGCTGTTTTTT
V: TRBV6-6
length: 15
size: NA
D: NA
J: TRBJ2-2

CDR3: CASSYLGGRNTEAFF
DNA: TGTGCCAGCAGTTATCTCGGGGGGAGGAACACTGAAGCTTTCTTT
V: TRBV6-6
length: 15
size: once
D: NA
J: TRBJ1-1

CDR3: CASSLVGLAKDNEQFF
DNA: TGTGCCAGCAGTTTGGTGGGACTAGCGAAAGACAATGAGCAGTTCTTC
V: TRBV28
length: 16
size: few
D: TRBD2
J: TRBJ2-1

CDR3: CAVRQGVASYEQYF
DNA: TGTGCCGTAAGACAGGGGGTGGCCTCCTACGAGCAGTACTTC
V: TRBV19
length: 14
size: NA
D: TRBD1
J: TRBJ2-7

CDR3: CASSKQHSSYEQYF
DNA: TGTGCCAGCAGCAAACAGCACAGCTCCTACGAGCAGTACTTC
V: TRBV2
length: 14
size: NA
D: NA
J: TRBJ2-7

CDR3: CASSLENRADTQYF
DNA: TGCGCCAGCAGCTTAGAAAATCGGGCAGATACGCAGTATTTT
V: TRBV5-1
length: 14
size: NA
D: NA
J: TRBJ2-3

CDR3: CASSLAASTDTQYF
DNA: TGTGCCAGCAGCTTAGCGGCCAGCACAGATACGCAGTATTTT
V: TRBV27
length: 14
size: NA
D: NA
J: TRBJ2-3

CDR3: CASSASGANTGELFF
DNA: TGCGCCAGCAGTGCAAGCGGGGCAAACACCGGGGAGCTGTTTTTT
V: TRBV10-2
length: 15
size: NA
D: TRBD2
J: TRBJ2-2

CDR3: CASSFRTDPETQYF
DNA: TGTGCCAGCAGCTTCCGGACTGACCCAGAGACCCAGTACTTC
V: TRBV7-2
length: 14
size: NA
D: NA
J: TRBJ2-5

CDR3: CASSLSRESFF
DNA: TGTGCCAGCAGCTTAAGTCGGGAGTCGTTCTTC
V: TRBV7-2
length: 11
size: once
D: NA
J: TRBJ2-1

CDR3: CASSQSGLKKSEQFF
DNA: TGTGCCAGCAGCCAATCGGGACTGAAGAAGAGTGAGCAGTTCTTC
V: TRBV4-2
length: 15
size: NA
D: NA
J: TRBJ2-1

CDR3: CASSHDRQGLTYEQYF
DNA: TGTGCCAGCAGCCACGATAGACAGGGTTTGACCTACGAGCAGTACTTC
V: TRBV11-2
length: 16
size: NA
D: TRBD1
J: TRBJ2-7

CDR3: CASSLGVAGQSSYEQYF
DNA: TGTGCCAGCAGCTTGGGGGTAGCGGGTCAAAGCTCCTACGAGCAGTACTTC
V: TRBV5-4
length: 17
size: NA
D: TRBD2
J: TRBJ2-7

CDR3: CASSSQRGGWTDTQYF
DNA: TGTGCCAGCAGTTCCCAGCGGGGGGGCTGGACAGATACGCAGTATTTT
V: TRBV27
length: 16
size: NA
D: TRBD2
J: TRBJ2-3

CDR3: CASSSSYEQYF
DNA: TGTGCCAGCAGCTCTTCCTACGAGCAGTACTTC
V: TRBV5-6
length: 11
size: NA
D: NA
J: TRBJ2-7

CDR3: CASSRGTGGYEQYF
DNA: TGTGCCAGCAGCCGGGGAACAGGGGGTTACGAGCAGTACTTC
V: TRBV9
length: 14
size: few
D: TRBD1
J: TRBJ2-7

CDR3: CASSLVEMGLDEQYF
DNA: TGTGCCAGCAGCTTAGTGGAAATGGGGCTGGACGAGCAGTACTTC
V: TRBV7-2
length: 15
size: NA
D: NA
J: TRBJ2-7

CDR3: CASSLHGGELFF
DNA: TGCGCCAGCAGCCTGCACGGCGGGGAGCTGTTTTTT
V: TRBV5-1
length: 12
size: NA
D: NA
J: TRBJ2-2